Following are 3 T cell receptor beta chains from one sample sequenced in a study of identical twins. TCRdb recomputed calls from the 5' RACE reads with MiXCR, one row per CDR3 protein. The sample yields 250,000 to 300,000 distinct CDR3 sequences, about 8.3% seen once. The same sample was also studied in work on yellow fever vaccine responses in identical twins.

The sample was CD8+ T cells sorted from blood. These receptors originate from a woman under 30 in good health.

V and J are TRBV6-4 and TRBJ1-5; D is perhaps TRBD1 (5 bases). Germline V gene data show CDR1 as MRHNA and CDR2 as SNTAGT. This CDR3 is built from 20 residues. The germline V and J ends were trimmed by 2 bases and 7 bases, with 30 bases remaining between them. CDR3 residues: CASSDGLYRGAGGEGQPQHF. In DNA form, the CDR3 reads TGTGCCAGCAGTGACGGTCTTTACCGAGGGGCAGGAGGGGAGGGACAGCCCCAGCATTTT.

The chain joins TRBV11-2 to TRBJ2-7, with a weak D call TRBD1 (5 bases). Trimming stripped 5 bases from V and 2 bases from J, with 22 bases between. Looked up from germline, CDR1 is SGHAT and CDR2 is FQNNGV. The CDR3 totals 17 residues. The DNA of the CDR3 is TGTGCCAGCAGCAGGCCCTCCGACAGACCAGCCCCCTACGAGCAGTACTTC. This encodes CASSRPSDRPAPYEQYF.

The genes are TRBV21-1 and TRBJ1-3. TRBV21-1 is flagged as a pseudogene. The CDR3 spans 16 residues. The DNA for the CDR3 is TGTGCCAGCAGGAAACCGGACAGGGCTCGGAGCAACACCATATATTTT. Encoded protein: CASRKPDRARSNTIYF.